This T cell receptor beta chain appears in the sequencing data of a study of blood T cell repertoires in COVID-19. In its sample, this clone was seen once. Using immunoSEQ multiplex PCR, the repertoire was profiled, and TCRdb retains in-frame clones only, with some absent. The sample includes about 210,000 clones, approximately 75% of them seen just once. CDR3 size: 17 residues. Germline V gives CDR1 SGHRS, CDR2 YFSETQ. V shed 5 bases, J shed 2 bases, and the junction held 12 bases outside the gene matches. V gene TRBV5-1 combines with J gene TRBJ1-1, with 10 bases matching TRBD1. This receptor was identified in a man in his forties or fifties who had recovered from COVID-19. Sequencing was done on a sample of PBMCs or T cells enriched from blood (not recorded which). In DNA, the CDR3 is TGCGCCAGCAGGTATTCCGACGGACAGGGGGGAAACACTGAAGCTTTCTTT. It specifies CASRYSDGQGGNTEAFF. The full variable domain, with the rest looked up from reference TRBV5-1 and TRBJ1-1, is KAGVTQTPRYLIKTRGQQVTLSCSPISGHRSVSWYQQTPGQGLQFLFEYFSETQRNKGNFPGRFSGRQFSNSRSEMNVSTLELGDSALYLCASRYSDGQGGNTEAFFGQGTRLTVV.